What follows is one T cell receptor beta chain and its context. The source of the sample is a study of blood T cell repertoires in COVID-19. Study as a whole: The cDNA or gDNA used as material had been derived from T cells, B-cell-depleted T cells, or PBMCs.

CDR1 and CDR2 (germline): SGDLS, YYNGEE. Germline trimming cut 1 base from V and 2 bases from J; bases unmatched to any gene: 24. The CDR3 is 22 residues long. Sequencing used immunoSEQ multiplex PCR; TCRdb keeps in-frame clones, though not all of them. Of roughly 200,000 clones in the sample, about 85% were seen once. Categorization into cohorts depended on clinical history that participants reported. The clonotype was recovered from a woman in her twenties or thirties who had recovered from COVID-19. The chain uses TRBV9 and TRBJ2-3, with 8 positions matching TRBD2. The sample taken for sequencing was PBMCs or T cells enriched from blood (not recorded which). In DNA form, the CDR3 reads TGTGCCAGCAGCGTACGGATCTCCGGGCGCGGGGGGCCCAATTCAGACACAGATACGCAGTATTTT. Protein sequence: CASSVRISGRGGPNSDTDTQYF. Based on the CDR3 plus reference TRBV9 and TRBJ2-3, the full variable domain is DSGVTQTPKHLITATGQRVTLRCSPRSGDLSVYWYQQSLDQGLQFLIQYYNGEERAKGNILERFSAQQFPDLHSELNLSSLELGDSALYFCASSVRISGRGGPNSDTDTQYFGPGTRLTVL.